Below, one T cell receptor beta chain is given with its context. These data belong to a study of CD8 T cells in Susac syndrome. TCR beta was sequenced from blood CD8+ and CD4+ T cells. Healthy donors were controls matched for age and sex. The TEMRA cells underwent FACS enrichment, while the CD8+ and CD4+ T cells underwent negative isolation. With random hexamers, about 0.5 to 1 ug RNA was reverse transcribed. Amplification of TCR beta CDR3 by immunoSEQ multiplex PCR spanned 54 Vbeta and 13 Jbeta. One entry per CDR3 protein, called by TCRdb with MiXCR from the immunoSEQ multiplex PCR reads. Of approximately 140,000 distinct CDR3 sequences listed, about 94% are singletons. The clonotype was recovered from a human donor in good health. What was sequenced was CD8+ T cells from PBMCs.

CDR3 region: CASSPTGIYQETQYF. The CDR3 DNA is TGTGCCAGCAGCCCGACAGGGATATACCAAGAGACCCAGTACTTC. This chain joins TRBV11-2 and TRBJ2-5, with 7 bases fitting TRBD1. With 5 bases clipped from V and 0 bases from J, the junction kept 6 bases outside the gene matches. The CDR3 has 15 residues. The V gene's germline CDR1 is SGHAT and CDR2 FQNNGV. Supplemented by reference TRBV11-2 and TRBJ2-5, the full variable domain reads EAGVAQSPRYKIIEKRQSVAFWCNPISGHATLYWYQQILGQGPKLLIQFQNNGVVDDSQLPKDRFSAERLKGVDSTLKIQPAKLEDSAVYLCASSPTGIYQETQYFGPGTRLLVL.